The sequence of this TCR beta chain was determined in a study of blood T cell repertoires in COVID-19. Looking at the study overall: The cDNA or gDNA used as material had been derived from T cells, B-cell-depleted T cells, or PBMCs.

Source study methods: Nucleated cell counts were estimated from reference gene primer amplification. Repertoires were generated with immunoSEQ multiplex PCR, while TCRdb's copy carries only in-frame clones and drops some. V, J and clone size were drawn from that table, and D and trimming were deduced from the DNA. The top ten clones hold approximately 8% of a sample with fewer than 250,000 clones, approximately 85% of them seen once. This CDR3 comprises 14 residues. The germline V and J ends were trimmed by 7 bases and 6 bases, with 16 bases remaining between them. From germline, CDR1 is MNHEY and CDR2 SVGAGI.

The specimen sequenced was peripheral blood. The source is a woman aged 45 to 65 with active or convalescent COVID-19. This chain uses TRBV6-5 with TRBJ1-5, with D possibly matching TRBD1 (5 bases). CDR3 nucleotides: TGTGCCAGCACCCGAAGGGGTAAGGGTCAGCCCCAGCATTTT. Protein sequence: CASTRRGKGQPQHF.